This entry concerns a single T cell receptor beta chain. Its specificity is not known. One base away lies a much larger clone, so this may be a sequencing read error. Next came a second PCR, run for about 7 to 12 cycles, which used a sample-barcoded 5' primer along with a J-beta primer mix. TCRdb itself ran the 5' RACE reads through MiXCR, one entry per CDR3 protein. The sample lists hundreds of thousands of distinct CDR3 sequences, around 28% occurring once. This specimen comes from a study of blood T cells in healthy people across ages. Trimming removed 6 bases at V and 2 bases at J, with 11 bases between. The germline gives CDR1 MNHEY, CDR2 SVGEGT. The CDR3 contains 13 residues. Study outcomes and limitations: Across samples, TCR beta diversity tracked strongly with naive T cell percentage. Unsorted PBMCs prevented conclusive naive versus antigen-experienced comparison.

This TCR was recovered from an elderly woman in good health. V usage is TRBV6-2 or TRBV6-3 and J usage is TRBJ2-7, with a weak D call TRBD2 (6 bases). The sample taken for sequencing was blood. The CDR3 nucleotides read TGTGCCAGCAGGGGCGGGGCCCCCTACGAGCAGTACTTC. This translates into CASRGGAPYEQYF.